This is a list of T cell receptor beta chains from one sample in a study of blood T cell repertoires in COVID-19. The assay was immunoSEQ multiplex PCR, and TCRdb's table has in-frame clones only and misses some. The sample has fewer than 350,000 clones; around 90% are singletons. The sequencing input was peripheral blood. All receptors derive from a man aged 18 to 29 with active or convalescent COVID-19. CDR3s include the opening cysteine and the closing phenylalanine or tryptophan. D genes are given only for firm matches. Clone size appears in some rows only: once, few, many, or a class for an expanded clone.

CDR3aa,CDR3nt,v_gene,d_gene,j_gene,abundance
CASSQMTARDTPYEQYF,TGTGCCAGCAGCCAGATGACCGCCCGGGACACTCCCTACGAGCAGTACTTC,TRBV3-1/TRBV3-2,.,TRBJ2-7,.
CASSMSTVYGYTF,TGTGCCAGTAGTATGTCGACAGTCTATGGCTACACCTTC,TRBV19,.,TRBJ1-2,.
CASSFGGGTEAFF,TGTGCCAGCAGCTTCGGCGGGGGCACTGAAGCTTTCTTT,TRBV11-2,.,TRBJ1-1,.
CASSLRGGAQHF,TGTGCCAGCAGTTTGAGGGGGGGGGCCCAGCATTTT,TRBV27,.,TRBJ1-5,.
CASSPYDRVNEKLFF,TGTGCCAGCTCACCTTACGACAGGGTTAATGAAAAACTGTTTTTT,TRBV18,TRBD1,TRBJ1-4,.
CASRLSGGTSYEQYF,TGTGCCAGCAGGCTGTCGGGGGGTACCTCCTACGAGCAGTACTTC,TRBV2,TRBD2,TRBJ2-7,.
CASSPSAGGHSGNTIYF,TGTGCCAGCAGCCCCTCCGCGGGGGGGCACTCTGGAAACACCATATATTTT,TRBV9,.,TRBJ1-3,.
CSVVSVGQGWYEQYF,TGCAGCGTTGTGTCCGTGGGACAGGGATGGTACGAGCAGTACTTC,TRBV29-1,TRBD1,TRBJ2-7,.
CASSRDRGQGGYTF,TGTGCCAGCAGTCGGGACAGGGGGCAAGGTGGCTACACCTTC,TRBV6-5,TRBD1,TRBJ1-2,.
CASSPQRETQYF,TGTGCCAGCTCACCCCAGAGGGAGACCCAGTACTTC,TRBV18,.,TRBJ2-5,.
CASSPPGQIGNEQFF,TGTGCCAGCAGCCCACCGGGACAGATCGGCAATGAGCAGTTCTTC,TRBV7-9,TRBD1,TRBJ2-1,.
CSVRTPQGYGYTF,TGCAGCGTTAGGACACCGCAGGGCTATGGCTACACCTTC,TRBV29-1,.,TRBJ1-2,.
CASSLGTSSYNEQFF,TGTGCCAGCAGCTTGGGGACAAGTTCCTACAATGAGCAGTTCTTC,TRBV7-6,.,TRBJ2-1,.
CASSDSSGGDADTQYF,TGTGCCAGCAGTGACTCTAGCGGGGGAGATGCAGATACGCAGTATTTT,TRBV6-4,TRBD2,TRBJ2-3,.
CASSLVGDRENTEAFF,TGTGCCAGCAGCTTAGTTGGGGACAGGGAGAACACTGAAGCTTTCTTT,TRBV7-9,TRBD1,TRBJ1-1,few
CASSKTESWSNTEAFF,TGTGCCAGCAGTAAGACAGAATCTTGGAGTAACACTGAAGCTTTCTTT,TRBV27,.,TRBJ1-1,.
CASSQLYRGQRETQYF,TGCGCCAGCAGCCAATTGTACAGGGGGCAGAGAGAGACCCAGTACTTC,TRBV4-3,TRBD1,TRBJ2-5,.
CASSGGQGHPGANVLTF,TGTGCCAGCAGTGGAGGACAGGGGCATCCTGGGGCCAACGTCCTGACTTTC,TRBV2,TRBD1,TRBJ2-6,.
CASSATFGQGARDEQYF,TGTGCCAGCAGTGCCACGTTCGGACAGGGGGCGAGGGATGAGCAGTACTTC,TRBV25-1,TRBD1,TRBJ2-7,.
CASSIRGPEEKLFF,TGCGCCAGCAGCATCAGGGGGCCTGAAGAAAAACTGTTTTTT,TRBV5-1,TRBD1,TRBJ1-4,.
CASSLEAGGIRQYF,TGCGCCAGCAGCTTGGAAGCGGGGGGGATCAGGCAGTATTTT,TRBV5-1,TRBD2,TRBJ2-3,.
CASSWNRDRQETQYF,TGTGCCAGCAGCTGGAACAGGGATCGACAAGAGACCCAGTACTTC,TRBV7-9,.,TRBJ2-5,.
CATSDPSGGGNQPQHF,TGTGCCACCAGTGACCCCTCGGGAGGTGGCAATCAGCCCCAGCATTTT,TRBV24-1,.,TRBJ1-5,.